This T cell receptor beta chain was profiled in a study of blood T cell repertoires in COVID-19. As for the study in general: Samples of COVID-19 (acute and convalescent) were obtained from the United States, Italy and Spain. T cells, B-cell-depleted T cells, or PBMCs provided the cDNA or gDNA that served as material.

Authors' analysis steps: Reference gene primer amplification gave estimated nucleated cell counts. Generated by immunoSEQ multiplex PCR, the TCRdb table keeps only in-frame clones and is missing some. V, J and clone size are those of that table, while D and trimming were read from the DNA. The data show 250,000 or so clones, roughly nine tenths seen once. V was shortened by 0 bases and J by 4 bases, with 10 bases between the two germline ends. The CDR3 spans 15 residues. Germline assignment: CDR1 SGHTA and CDR2 FQGNSA. This clone showed up just once. The receptor was isolated from a woman in her thirties or forties who had recovered from COVID-19. The sample comprised peripheral blood. The chain employs TRBV7-2 and TRBJ1-3, with D tentatively TRBD1 (5 bases). CDR3 in amino acids: CASSLAVREGNTIYF. CDR3 DNA sequence: TGTGCCAGCAGCTTAGCTGTCAGGGAAGGAAACACCATATATTTT.